These 29 T cell receptor beta chains came from one sample sequenced in a study of T cell clonality in common variable immunodeficiency. Study-wide findings and caveats: Fewer deletions and N-nucleotide insertions were reportedly seen in common variable immunodeficiency TCR beta sequences.

For these TCRs, the target antigens are not known. Sequencing was performed with immunoSEQ multiplex PCR; in TCRdb, only in-frame clones are kept and a portion is missing. Sampling found some 14,000 clones, none seen once. Sequences were obtained from peripheral blood mononuclear cells. These receptors all stem from a human donor with common variable immunodeficiency.

Concerning this clone: The CDR3 end lies 3 residues beyond the end of the read and is filled in from the germline J gene. This chain connects TRBV7-9 to TRBJ1-1; tentatively, D is TRBD1 (6 bases). CDR3 length: 15 amino acids. With 0 bases removed from V and 3 bases from J, the gap between germline ends came to 11 bases. The germline V gene has CDR1 SEHNR and CDR2 FQNEAQ (reference sequence). The CDR3 bases that were read are TGTGCCAGCAGCTTAGCGAGGACAGCTGACACTGAA. It is translated as CASSLARTADTE. The full CDR3 is CASSLARTADTEAFF.

This clone was observed a few times. Read data end 3 residues before the CDR3 end; the end is taken from the germline J gene. The chain links TRBV11-1 to TRBJ2-3; D possibly corresponds to TRBD1 (6 bases). Germline CDR1 SGHAT, CDR2 FQDESV (reference sequence). The V and J ends lost 3 bases and 6 bases respectively, with 10 bases between them. CDR3 length: 13 residues. The covered CDR3 bases are TGTGCCAGCAGCTTTACAGGGAAGGATACG. Translation gives CASSFTGKDT. The whole CDR3 sequence reads CASSFTGKDTQYF.

This clone was counted a few times. The read is 3 residues too short to cover the CDR3 end, so that end is filled in from the germline J gene. V is TRBV19 and J is TRBJ1-1; the D gene is possibly TRBD1 (6 bases). The germline gives CDR1 LNHDA, CDR2 SQIVND (reference sequence). The length of the CDR3 is 11 residues. CDR3 protein: CASATTGSAFF. The DNA read from the CDR3 is TGTGCCAGTGCAACGACAGGCTCG.

This clone was detected ten times or more. The read finishes 3 residues shy of the CDR3 end, and the germline J gene is used to complete it. J is TRBJ1-5 and V is TRBV4-2; 10 bases line up with TRBD1. Per germline, CDR1 LGHNA and CDR2 YNFKEQ. The CDR3 is 20 residues long. Trimming took 3 bases from V and 0 from J; bases not matched to a gene: 14. The DNA read from the CDR3 is TGTGCCAGCAGCCACCCTAGCGGGACAGGGGACCTTTATAGCAATCAGCCC. Amino acids: CASSHPSGTGDLYSNQP. The CDR3 in full is CASSHPSGTGDLYSNQPQHF.

Note on this clone: From the germline J gene comes the end of the CDR3, since the read stops 3 residues before it. This chain joins TRBV2 and TRBJ1-2; 8 bases map to TRBD1. The CDR3 loop spans 14 amino acids. The V and J ends lost 5 bases and 7 bases, in that order; junction bases with no gene match: 9. Germline V gives CDR1 SNHLY, CDR2 FYNNEI. CDR3: CASSPQGQGFGYTF. The part of the CDR3 DNA that was read is TGTGCCAGCAGTCCGCAAGGACAGGGATTTGGC.

This clone appeared many times. The read is 3 residues too short to cover the CDR3 end, so that end is filled in from the germline J gene. The genes are TRBV7-9 and TRBJ1-4; D gene unclear. The CDR3 totals 11 residues. In germline, CDR1 is SEHNR, CDR2 FQNEAQ (reference sequence). V lost 9 bases and J 5 bases, leaving 7 bases between the germline ends. This chain's CDR3 is CASKRNEKLFF. CDR3 bases read: TGTGCCAGTAAAAGGAATGAAAAA. Drawing the rest from reference TRBV7-9 and TRBJ1-4, the complete variable domain is DTGVSQNPRHKITKRGQNVTFRCDPISEHNRLYWYRQTLGQGPEFLTYFQNEAQLEKSRLLSDRFSAERPKGSFSTLEIQRTEQGDSAMYLCASKRNEKLFFGSGTQLSVL.

This clone was observed many times. The read gets to within 3 residues of the CDR3 end, and the germline J gene fills in the rest. The chain uses TRBV7-9 and TRBJ2-1, with 13 nucleotides matching TRBD2. The CDR3 is made up of 15 amino acids. Germline-derived CDR1 and CDR2 are SEHNR and FQNEAQ (reference sequence). The trim removed 6 bases at V and 9 bases at J, leaving 8 bases unmatched. The CDR3 region is CASRELAGGLGEQFF. Incomplete CDR3 DNA: TGTGCCAGCAGAGAACTAGCGGGAGGGCTCGGTGAG.

Many counts were recorded for this clone. The DNA ends 3 residues before the CDR3 does, and the rest of the CDR3 is filled in from the germline J gene. The chain uses TRBV6-2 or TRBV6-3 and TRBJ1-4; 9 nucleotides align to TRBD1. CDR3 length: 15 residues. Per germline, CDR1 MNHEY and CDR2 SVGEGT. This CDR3 is CASSLTRDREGKLFF. The DNA read from the CDR3 is TGTGCCAGCAGTCTCACCCGGGACAGGGAGGGGAAA.

Ten or more counts support this clone. Coverage ceases 3 residues before the CDR3 finishes, and the germline J gene fills in the end. The chain joins TRBV29-1 to TRBJ2-7, with TRBD1 matching over 9 bases. The CDR3 runs to 13 residues. V lost 4 bases, J lost 4 bases, and 5 bases stayed unmatched. CDR1 is SQVTM, CDR2 ANQGSEA, per germline. The CDR3 DNA, read in part, is TGCAGCGTTGGGACAGGGGCCTTATACGAG. As protein: CSVGTGALYE. The entire CDR3 is CSVGTGALYEQYF.

This clone was recorded many times. Sequencing ends 3 residues short of the CDR3 end; the germline J gene provides the rest. This sequence joins TRBV18 and TRBJ2-5; D call uncertain. The V end lost 2 bases, the J end lost 3 bases, and 10 bases lay between the germline ends. Germline V gene data show CDR1 as KGHSH and CDR2 as LQKENI. The CDR3 runs to 14 residues. The CDR3 here is CASSPASIKETQYF. CDR3 DNA (partial): TGTGCCAGCTCACCAGCCAGTATAAAAGAGACC.

The table lists this clone with a few counts. The observed sequence ends 3 residues before the CDR3 terminus, with the missing tail filled in from the germline J gene. The chain has TRBV19 and TRBJ1-1; TRBD1 aligns across 8 bases. The CDR3 has 14 residues. Losses at the gene ends were 9 bases for V and 1 base for J; bases not matched to a gene: 7. In germline, CDR1 is LNHDA, CDR2 SQIVND (reference sequence). The chain's CDR3 is CASRQGRGNTEAFF. CDR3 bases read: TGTGCCAGCAGACAGGGGCGTGGGAACACTGAA.

For this clone: The read ends 3 residues shy of where the CDR3 ends; the end is completed using the germline J gene. The chain uses TRBV19 and TRBJ1-5; D is possibly TRBD1 (5 bases). CDR1 is LNHDA, CDR2 SQIVND, per germline (reference sequence). There are 15 residues in the CDR3. Trimming took off 1 base at V and 4 bases at J, with 11 bases between the two ends. The CDR3 bases that were read are TGTGCCAGTAGTATAGTACGGCAGGGTAATCAGCCC. It translates to CASSIVRQGNQP. The full CDR3 sequence reads CASSIVRQGNQPQHF.

By share, this clone counts as medium-sized. The read finishes 3 residues shy of the CDR3 end, and the germline J gene is used to complete it. The chain links TRBV9 to TRBJ1-6; D not resolved. This CDR3 region has 13 residues. Germline V gene lookup returns CDR1 SGDLS and CDR2 YYNGEE. Trimming shortened V by 3 bases and J by 7 bases, and 8 bases separated the two germline ends. The covered CDR3 bases are TGTGCCAGCAGCGCGGTCTTGAATTCACCC. This translates into CASSAVLNSP. The complete CDR3 reads CASSAVLNSPLHF.

As concerns this clone: The CDR3 extends 3 residues past the end of the read, so its final part is completed from the germline J gene. This chain links TRBV7-3 with TRBJ1-1; D possibly corresponds to TRBD1 (6 bases). The length of the CDR3 is 16 residues. V was cut by 5 bases and J by 0 bases, with 16 bases left in between. Germline V CDR1 and CDR2: SGHTA, FQGTGA. Incomplete CDR3 DNA: TGTGCCAGCAGCCCGGGGGGTACAGGGATGAACACTGAA. Amino acids: CASSPGGTGMNTE. The complete CDR3 reads CASSPGGTGMNTEAFF.

This clone is labeled medium-sized. The read ends 3 residues shy of where the CDR3 ends; the end is completed using the germline J gene. The chain couples TRBV20-1 to TRBJ2-2; weak D call: TRBD2 (6 bases). The CDR3 is 14 residues long. Per germline, CDR1 DFQATT and CDR2 SNEGSKA (reference sequence). V was clipped by 4 bases and J by 6 bases, with 15 bases between them. The CDR3 loop is CSAMGTSQPGELFF. The DNA read from the CDR3 is TGCAGTGCTATGGGTACTAGCCAACCCGGGGAG.

This clone was found a few times. The DNA ends 3 residues before the CDR3 does, and the rest of the CDR3 is filled in from the germline J gene. The rearrangement uses TRBV18 and TRBJ1-3; the D gene is possibly TRBD1 (6 bases). V lost 3 bases and J lost 4, with 13 bases in between. The CDR3 loop spans 15 amino acids. Germline CDR1 KGHSH, CDR2 LQKENI. CDR3 bases read: TGTGCCAGCTCACCTAACAGGGATTCGGGAAACACC. Translation: CASSPNRDSGNT. In full, the CDR3 reads CASSPNRDSGNTIYF.

Note on this clone: The read finishes 3 residues shy of the CDR3 end, and the germline J gene is used to complete it. The chain carries TRBV20-1 and TRBJ2-1; TRBD1 aligns across 9 bases. V gave up 2 bases and J gave up 6 bases; unmatched junction bases: 8. The CDR3 totals 15 residues. Germline CDR1 DFQATT, CDR2 SNEGSKA (reference sequence). The sequenced CDR3 bases are TGCAGTGCTAGAACAGGGGGCGGCAGGGCCAATGAG. Translated: CSARTGGGRANE. The whole CDR3 protein reads CSARTGGGRANEQFF.

Of note for this clone: The CDR3 end is not reached by the read, which stops 3 residues before it; the germline J gene fills it in. The chain links TRBV7-3 to TRBJ1-5; 7 bases fit TRBD1. This CDR3 has 15 residues. V was clipped by 4 bases and J by 4 bases; unmatched bases: 7. Germline values: CDR1 SGHTA, CDR2 FQGTGA. CDR3 DNA, as far as it was read: TGTGCCAGCAGCTCCCCCGGGACAGCAAATCAGCCC. Its translation is CASSSPGTANQP. The CDR3 in full is CASSSPGTANQPQHF. The full variable domain, with the rest looked up from reference TRBV7-3 and TRBJ1-5, is GAGVSQTPSNKVTEKGKYVELRCDPISGHTALYWYRQSLGQGPEFLIYFQGTGAADDSGLPNDRFFAVRPEGSVSTLKIQRTERGDSAVYLCASSSPGTANQPQHFGDGTRLSIL.

In this sample, this clone turned up a few times. The sequence runs out 3 residues before the end of the CDR3; the remainder is reconstructed from the germline J gene. The chain couples TRBV19 to TRBJ2-7; a possible D gene is TRBD2 (6 bases). The V gene lost 6 bases and the J gene lost 3 bases, with 18 bases spanning the gap. This CDR3 contains 15 residues. Germline CDR1 reads LNHDA; CDR2 reads SQIVND (reference sequence). The sequenced part of the CDR3 DNA is TGTGCCAGTAGGCTTACCCCTAGCGCCCGCTACGAG. It codes for CASRLTPSARYE. The entire CDR3 protein reads CASRLTPSARYEQYF.

The CDR3 spells CATRLAGYEQYF. The sequenced part of the CDR3 DNA is TGTGCCACCCGACTAGCGGGTTACGAG. V usage is TRBV2 and J usage is TRBJ2-7, with TRBD2 identical over 10 bases. The read comes to an end 3 residues before the CDR3 does, leaving the germline J gene to fill in the end. V was clipped by 10 bases and J by 4 bases; unmatched bases: 4. CDR1 and CDR2 from the germline V gene are SNHLY and FYNNEI. The CDR3 consists of 12 residues.

Points on this clone: It may be a read error: a sequence one base away is much more abundant. Sequencing ends 3 residues short of the CDR3 end; the germline J gene provides the rest. V is TRBV2 and J is TRBJ2-2; no reliable D call. CDR1 is SNHLY and CDR2 is FYNNEI in the germline V gene. Trimming shortened V by 2 bases and J by 4 bases, and 11 bases separated the two germline ends. This CDR3 contains 15 residues. Here the CDR3 reads CASSERLRSTGELFF. The CDR3 DNA, read in part, is TGTGCCAGCAGTGAAAGGCTGCGGAGCACCGGGGAG.

As to this clone: The read finishes 3 residues shy of the CDR3 end, and the germline J gene is used to complete it. This rearrangement joins TRBV5-1 to TRBJ2-2, with TRBD2 as a possible D gene (6 bases). This CDR3 has 17 amino acids. The V and J ends lost 1 base and 2 bases respectively, with 15 bases between them. CDR1 and CDR2 from the germline V gene are SGHRS and YFSETQ. The DNA read from the CDR3 is TGCGCCAGCAGCTTGCTGCCCCTGGGGGGTAACACCGGGGAG. Translation: CASSLLPLGGNTGE. The whole CDR3 protein is CASSLLPLGGNTGELFF.

Details on this clone: The CDR3 is cut off 3 residues early in the read; its end comes from the germline J gene. The rearrangement joins TRBV19 to TRBJ1-6; the D is unclear. This CDR3 has 15 amino acids. The V end was cut by 7 bases, the J end by 7 bases, with 17 bases between. Germline CDR1 LNHDA, CDR2 SQIVND (reference sequence). The DNA read from the CDR3 is TGTGCCAGTACCCAACAGCCGGCCCACAATTCACCC. This codes for CASTQQPAHNSP. The whole CDR3 is CASTQQPAHNSPLHF.

Comment on this clone: The CDR3 is cut off 3 residues early in the read; its end comes from the germline J gene. The chain recombines TRBV19 with TRBJ2-2; D possibly corresponds to TRBD1 (5 bases). Trimming left V 3 bases short and J 4 bases short, with 15 bases between. Germline V gives CDR1 LNHDA, CDR2 SQIVND (reference sequence). The CDR3 has 16 amino acids. CDR3 protein: CASSILAGSGTGELFF. The CDR3 bases that were read are TGTGCCAGTAGTATCCTGGCAGGGTCGGGCACCGGGGAG.

There are a few counts of this clone. The missing CDR3 end, 3 residues past where the read stops, is filled in from the germline J gene. This chain links TRBV7-3 with TRBJ2-1; 10 bases line up with TRBD2. J was trimmed by 9 bases and V by 2 bases; bases with no gene match: 7. The CDR3 sequence is 15 residues long. Germline values: CDR1 SGHTA, CDR2 FQGTGA. Partial CDR3 DNA: TGTGCCAGCAGCTTATCCAGCGGGGGGGCAATTGAG. It is translated as CASSLSSGGAIE. The entire CDR3 sequence reads CASSLSSGGAIEQFF.

Concerning this clone itself: The sequenced fragment ends 3 residues before the CDR3 boundary, so the rest is inferred from the germline J gene. The chain links TRBV7-9 to TRBJ2-5; TRBD2 aligns across 8 bases. The CDR3 length is 15 residues. Trimming cost V 3 bases and J 7 bases; bases outside gene matches: 10. Germline-derived CDR1 and CDR2 are SEHNR and FQNEAQ (reference sequence). CDR3 DNA (partial): TGTGCCAGCAGCTTTACGGGGGGGACAACGAGGACC. This encodes CASSFTGGTTRT. The CDR3 reads in full as CASSFTGGTTRTQYF.

The table lists this clone with many counts. The DNA ends 3 residues before the CDR3 does, and the rest of the CDR3 is filled in from the germline J gene. The V and J genes are TRBV18 and TRBJ2-2, with 7 bases identical to TRBD1. V trimming: 1 base; J trimming: 1 base; junction bases outside the gene matches: 6. The germline V gene has CDR1 KGHSH and CDR2 LQKENI. The CDR3 runs to 17 residues. The CDR3 loop reads CASSPLPGQMNTGELFF. The covered CDR3 bases are TGTGCCAGCTCACCACTTCCGGGACAGATGAACACCGGGGAG.

A remark on this clone: The sequence runs out 3 residues before the end of the CDR3; the remainder is reconstructed from the germline J gene. The rearrangement links TRBV18 to TRBJ1-1; no clear D. The CDR3 contains 13 residues. Germline CDR1 is KGHSH and CDR2 is LQKENI. V was trimmed by 8 bases and J by 5 bases, leaving 15 bases between them. The sequenced CDR3 bases are TGTGCCAGCATATCCTTCACCCGGACTGAA. It codes for CASISFTRTE. The full CDR3 sequence reads CASISFTRTEAFF.

In the case of this clone: Coverage ceases 3 residues before the CDR3 finishes, and the germline J gene fills in the end. The chain links TRBV5-1 to TRBJ2-3; D possibly corresponds to TRBD2 (6 bases). The CDR3 is made up of 16 amino acids. Germline V lookup: CDR1 SGHRS, CDR2 YFSETQ. V dropped 0 bases and J dropped 1 base, with 12 bases sitting between them. CDR3 sequence reads: CASSLGDRGGTDTQYF. CDR3 bases read: TGCGCCAGCAGCTTGGGGGACCGCGGGGGCACAGATACG.